The T cell receptor beta chain under discussion was sequenced for a study of T cell responses to AZD1222 COVID-19 vaccine. Study-level points and caveats: In a largely white British group with more females than males, clonal diversity was possibly underestimated. Unmutated variant regions reportedly attract nearly half of all spike-specific TCRs. Spike-specific TCR breadth rose after two AZD1222 doses, and depth rose as well.

Germline-derived CDR1 and CDR2 are SGHDT and YYEEEE. The V and J ends lost 3 bases and 9 bases, in that order; junction bases with no gene match: 7. The CDR3 consists of 15 residues. Sequencing used immunoSEQ multiplex PCR; TCRdb keeps in-frame clones, though not all of them. Of over 130,000 clones listed, more than 85% are singletons. In regard to this clone: Its antigen remains unknown.

This TCR derives from an adult who received the AZD1222 COVID-19 vaccine. The sequencing used peripheral blood, collected 28 days after the second AZD1222 dose. The V gene is TRBV5-6, the J gene TRBJ2-1; 12 bases are shared with TRBD2. The CDR3 DNA sequence: TGTGCCAGCAGCTCCTACGGACTAGCGGGATCTGAGCAGTTCTTC. This encodes CASSSYGLAGSEQFF.